This T cell receptor (beta chain) was sequenced in a study of regulatory T cells in long-lasting Graves disease. General study points: Repertoires from persistent disease leaned toward TRBV28, TRBJ1-2 and TRBJ2-5. Limited sample numbers may have lowered accuracy.

Details on this clonotype: Its cognate antigen is unknown.

Germline lookup yields CDR1 GTSNPN and CDR2 SVGIG (reference sequence). CDR3 size: 12 residues. V shed 2 bases and J shed 4 bases, with 8 bases lying between them. Construction of the TCR beta libraries employed iRepertoire HTBI primers in conjunction with Arm-PCR of CDR3 regions. TCRdb itself ran the multiplex PCR reads through MiXCR, one entry per CDR3 protein. Here the sample spans roughly 500,000 distinct CDR3 sequences, around 13% being singletons. The time point denotes: newly diagnosed GD, antithyroid drugs for less than 3 months. The TCR library was made from RNA extracted from PBMCs. These data also featured in a second study, about T cells in Graves' hyperthyroidism and ophthalmopathy.

The TCR was taken from a woman in her 30s with Graves disease. The chain recombines TRBV30 with TRBJ1-1, with a tentative D call TRBD1 (5 bases). The sample here was peripheral blood mononuclear cells (PBMCs), taken at new diagnosis, from a patient treated with antithyroid drugs. CDR3 sequence: CAWSPGATEAFF. The CDR3 bases are TGTGCCTGGAGTCCCGGGGCCACTGAAGCTTTCTTT.